This T cell receptor (beta chain) was identified in a study of control samples from healthy donors and cancer patients. The protocol was immunoSEQ multiplex PCR, while the TCRdb copy is restricted to in-frame clones and leaves out a portion. The sample yields 130,000 to 150,000 clones, roughly 94% seen once. The V gene's germline CDR1 is SEHNR and CDR2 FQNEAQ (reference sequence). The CDR3 spans 16 residues. Trimming shortened V by 4 bases and J by 2 bases, and 18 bases separated the two germline ends. The chain has TRBV7-9 and TRBJ2-7; possibly TRBD1 for D (6 bases). Sequences were obtained from PBMCs. The receptor was derived from a man in his 60s with colorectal cancer. This CDR3 is CASSSPKGQRPYEQYF. CDR3 DNA: TGTGCCAGCAGCTCCCCTAAAGGACAGAGACCCTACGAGCAGTACTTC.